A single TCR beta chain is shown here with its context. No antigen is known for it. The sample comes from a study of graft-versus-host responses after intestinal transplantation. Study background: Every recipient had anti-thymocyte globulin induction and 3 to 4 years of tacrolimus plus steroids. Study-wide points: Researchers found GvH clones in recipient marrow, and some showed up first in ileum or blood. Early post-transplant HvG declines were associated with peak circulating GvH clone levels. High graft-versus-host to host-versus-graft clonal ratios were found in allografts of patients who had graft-donor T cell macrochimerism.

Germline V gene lookup returns CDR1 MNHNY and CDR2 SVGAGI (reference sequence). Trimming removed 6 bases from V and 1 base from J; junction bases left unmatched: 5. The CDR3 runs 16 residues. Assay used: immunoSEQ multiplex PCR; TCRdb lists only in-frame clones, some missing. The sample contains about 15,000 clones, 70% of which appear only once. The starting material, graft tissue, was processed to release intraepithelial and lamina propria lymphocytes. The sequenced sample was ileum tissue, obtained around 720 days after intestinal transplantation. This sequence was found in a human patient who received an intestinal transplant, so some T cells may come from the graft donor. The genes are TRBV6-6 and TRBJ2-3; 12 bases line up with TRBD2. CDR3 residues: CASRLAGGYRTDTQYF. CDR3 DNA sequence: TGTGCCAGCAGACTAGCGGGGGGTTATCGCACAGATACGCAGTATTTT.